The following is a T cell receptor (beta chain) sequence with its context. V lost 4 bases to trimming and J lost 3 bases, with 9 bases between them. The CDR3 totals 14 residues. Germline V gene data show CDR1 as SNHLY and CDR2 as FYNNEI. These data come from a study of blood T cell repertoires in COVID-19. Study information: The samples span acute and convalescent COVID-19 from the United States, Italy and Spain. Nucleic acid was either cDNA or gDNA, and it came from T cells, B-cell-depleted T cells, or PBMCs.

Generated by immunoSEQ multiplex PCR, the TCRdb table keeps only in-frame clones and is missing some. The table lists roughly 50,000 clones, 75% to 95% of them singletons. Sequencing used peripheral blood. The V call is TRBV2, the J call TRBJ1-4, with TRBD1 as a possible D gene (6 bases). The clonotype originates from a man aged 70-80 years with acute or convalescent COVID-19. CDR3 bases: TGTGCCAGCAGTGGGGGGCGCGCTAATGAAAAACTGTTTTTT. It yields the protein CASSGGRANEKLFF.